A selection of T cell receptor beta chains follows, all from one sample in a study of radiation and T cells in renal cell carcinoma. TCRdb keeps only in-frame clones here, not all; method: immunoSEQ multiplex PCR. The sample lists tens of thousands of clones; approximately 86% were seen once. Source: blood, taken from a patient whose treatment included radiotherapy and nephrectomy. These receptors were collected from a woman in her 50s with renal cell carcinoma. CDR3s include the opening cysteine and the closing phenylalanine or tryptophan.

j_call	v_call	cdr3_aa
TRBJ1-1	TRBV7-2	CASSLGGDTEAFF
TRBJ2-7	TRBV5-6	CASSSKYGTAPYEQYF
TRBJ1-4	TRBV10-3	CAISAGGIANEKLFF
TRBJ1-2	TRBV5-4	CASSVGQLYGYTF
TRBJ2-1	TRBV7-2	CASSSDVLPYNEQFF
TRBJ1-5	TRBV2	CASSESGGNQPQHF
TRBJ1-1	TRBV19	CASSMREVNTEAFF
TRBJ2-3	TRBV7-6	CASSSLAGATDTQYF
TRBJ2-7	TRBV6-5	CASSYSSGQGPYEQYF
TRBJ2-3	TRBV4-1	CASSKDTDTQYF
TRBJ1-4	TRBV30	CAWRQGVEKLFF
TRBJ2-1	TRBV6-5	CASSYDNYNEQFF
TRBJ2-5	TRBV5-1	CASSLAHTVEETQYF
TRBJ2-3	TRBV10-3	CAISESQGLLADTQYF
TRBJ2-5	TRBV7-2	CASRFGTGETQYF
TRBJ1-2	TRBV9	CASSITGENGYTF
TRBJ1-1	TRBV5-4	CASSDSEPPAFF
TRBJ2-5	TRBV5-4	CASSFGTSGGQETQYF
TRBJ2-7	TRBV6-1	CASSEVRQGEKQYF
TRBJ2-7	TRBV10-2	CASSQSPPTEQYF
TRBJ1-1	TRBV5-1	CASSWDRNTEAFF
TRBJ2-6	TRBV19	CASRSGRPSGANVLTF
TRBJ2-7	TRBV6-6	CASRSSDRPADEQYF
TRBJ1-4	TRBV4-2	CASSVSTGTGVKKLFF
TRBJ2-1	TRBV10-3	CAIRDKNSLTGTNEQFF
TRBJ1-5	TRBV6-1	CASSGWTGSNQPQHF
TRBJ2-4	TRBV11-2	CASSTPKGKESIQYF
TRBJ2-1	TRBV27	CASSLMGSNEQFF
TRBJ1-1	TRBV4-1	CASSQSQRGGLVDTEAFF
TRBJ1-2	TRBV6-4	CASSDSLAEPYGYTF
TRBJ2-3	TRBV5-4	CASSLKASGRGTDTQYF
TRBJ1-2	TRBV7-2	CASSLGGALGYGYTF
TRBJ1-5	TRBV28	CASSFGSGQPQHF
TRBJ1-1	TRBV29-1	CSVELPGQGTPEAFF
TRBJ2-3	TRBV5-1	CASSLAGGDTDTQYF
TRBJ1-3	TRBV14	CASSPVGAGNTIYF
TRBJ2-7	TRBV7-2	CASSLGSVGEQYF
TRBJ2-3	TRBV6-5	CASSYWTSGLTDTQYF
TRBJ1-1	TRBV19	CASKDGSDGENTEAFF
TRBJ2-7	TRBV4-1	CASSQDHTRGREQYF
TRBJ2-1	TRBV7-2	CASSLGYVQFF
TRBJ1-1	TRBV9	CASRTGPLMNTEAFF
TRBJ2-5	TRBV19	CASSMGLAAGGETQYF
TRBJ2-1	TRBV28	CASYSSQAYNEQFF
TRBJ2-7	TRBV18	CASSPLSYEQYF
TRBJ2-7	TRBV10-3	CAISESGTGIYEQYF
TRBJ2-1	TRBV6-1	CASRNQGSHSNEQFF
TRBJ2-7	TRBV6-5	CASSWGYEQYF
TRBJ1-5	TRBV19	CASRTTGEGGSNQPQHF
TRBJ2-5	TRBV6-1	CASTSLETQYF
TRBJ1-3	TRBV5-6	CASSLRWAFSSGNTIYF
TRBJ2-3	TRBV5-1	CASSLIAGSTDTQYF